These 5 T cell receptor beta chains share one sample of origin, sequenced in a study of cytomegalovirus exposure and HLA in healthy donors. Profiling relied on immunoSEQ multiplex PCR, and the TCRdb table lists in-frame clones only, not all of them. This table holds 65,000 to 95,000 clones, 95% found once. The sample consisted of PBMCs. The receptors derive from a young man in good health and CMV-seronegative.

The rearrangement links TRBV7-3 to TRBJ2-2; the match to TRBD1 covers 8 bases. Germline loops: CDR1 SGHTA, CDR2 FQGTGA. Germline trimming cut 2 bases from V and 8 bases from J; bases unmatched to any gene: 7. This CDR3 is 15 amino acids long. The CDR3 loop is CASSLGTGLGGELFF. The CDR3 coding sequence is TGTGCCAGCAGCTTAGGGACAGGTCTTGGAGGGGAGCTGTTTTTT. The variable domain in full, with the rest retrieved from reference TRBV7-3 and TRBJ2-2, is GAGVSQTPSNKVTEKGKYVELRCDPISGHTALYWYRQSLGQGPEFLIYFQGTGAADDSGLPNDRFFAVRPEGSVSTLKIQRTERGDSAVYLCASSLGTGLGGELFFGEGSRLTVL.

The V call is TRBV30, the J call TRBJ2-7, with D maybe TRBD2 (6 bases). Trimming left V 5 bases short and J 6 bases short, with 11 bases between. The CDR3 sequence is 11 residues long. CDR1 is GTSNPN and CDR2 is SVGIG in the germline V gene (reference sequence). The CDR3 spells CAWGRRGEQYF. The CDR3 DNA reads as TGTGCCTGGGGCCGGCGGGGCGAGCAGTACTTC.

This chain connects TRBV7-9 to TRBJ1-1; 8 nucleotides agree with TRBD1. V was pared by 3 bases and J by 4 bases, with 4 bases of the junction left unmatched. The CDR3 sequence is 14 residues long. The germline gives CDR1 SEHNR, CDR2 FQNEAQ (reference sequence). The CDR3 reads CASSLATGGTEAFF. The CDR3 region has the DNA TGTGCCAGCAGCTTGGCAACAGGGGGCACTGAAGCTTTCTTT.

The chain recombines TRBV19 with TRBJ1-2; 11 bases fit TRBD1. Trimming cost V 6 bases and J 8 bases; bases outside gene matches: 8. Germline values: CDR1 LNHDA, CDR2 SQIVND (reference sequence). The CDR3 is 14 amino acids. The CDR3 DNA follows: TGTGCCAGTAGGCCAGGACAGGGGGCGCCGGGCTACACCTTC. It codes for CASRPGQGAPGYTF.

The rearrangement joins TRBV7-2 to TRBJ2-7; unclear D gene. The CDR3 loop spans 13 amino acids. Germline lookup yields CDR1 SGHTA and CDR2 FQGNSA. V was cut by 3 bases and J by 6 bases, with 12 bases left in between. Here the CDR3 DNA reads TGTGCCAGCAGCTTCTCCTCTCTGAGCGAGCAGTACTTC. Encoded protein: CASSFSSLSEQYF.